The clone carrying this TCR beta chain is labeled as medium-sized (0.01 to 0.1%). Its cognate antigen is unknown. The sample belongs to a study of T cell responses to AZD1222 COVID-19 vaccine. The CDR3 runs 13 residues. Germline CDR1 reads KGHSH; CDR2 reads LQKENI. Trimming removed 0 bases from V and 7 bases from J, with 7 bases in between. Study-wide results and limits: Sampling that yielded the repertoires occurred only after the peak T cell response. Spike-wide vaccine-associated CD4 TCRs dominated at 160-218 and 743-854. Donor demographics were predominantly white British with a female majority; clonal diversity may be underestimated.

Assay: immunoSEQ multiplex PCR; the TCRdb copy retains only in-frame clones and omits some. The repertoire holds about 140,000 clones, with about 90% as singletons. Sequencing was performed on peripheral blood, taken 28 days after the second dose of the MenACWY control vaccine. This clonotype was obtained from an adult who received the MenACWY meningococcal vaccine as a control. The V and J genes are TRBV18 and TRBJ1-5; D unclear. The CDR3 DNA reads TGTGCCAGCTCACCACCGGAAGGCCAGCCCCAGCATTTT. This gives the protein CASSPPEGQPQHF.